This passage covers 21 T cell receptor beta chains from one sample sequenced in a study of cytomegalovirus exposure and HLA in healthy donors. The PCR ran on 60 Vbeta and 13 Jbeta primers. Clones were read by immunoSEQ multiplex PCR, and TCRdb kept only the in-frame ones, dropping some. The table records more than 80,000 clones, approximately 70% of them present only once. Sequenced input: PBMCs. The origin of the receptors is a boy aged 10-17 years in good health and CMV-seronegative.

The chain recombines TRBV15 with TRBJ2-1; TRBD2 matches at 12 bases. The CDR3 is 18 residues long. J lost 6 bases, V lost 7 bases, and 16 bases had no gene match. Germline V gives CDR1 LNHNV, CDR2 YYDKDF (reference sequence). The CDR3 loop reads CATTLKHLAGGPGNEQFF. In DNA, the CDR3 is TGTGCCACCACCTTAAAGCACCTAGCGGGAGGGCCAGGCAATGAGCAGTTCTTC. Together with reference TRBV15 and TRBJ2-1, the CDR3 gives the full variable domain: DAMVIQNPRYQVTQFGKPVTLSCSQTLNHNVMYWYQQKSSQAPKLLFHYYDKDFNNEADTPDNFQSRRPNTSFCFLDIRSPGLGDTAMYLCATTLKHLAGGPGNEQFFGPGTRLTVL.

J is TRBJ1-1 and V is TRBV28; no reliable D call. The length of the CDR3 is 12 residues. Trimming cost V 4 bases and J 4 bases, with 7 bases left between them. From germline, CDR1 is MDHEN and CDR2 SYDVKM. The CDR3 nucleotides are TGTGCCAGCAGTTCTCCCCTCACTGAAGCTTTCTTT. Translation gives CASSSPLTEAFF.

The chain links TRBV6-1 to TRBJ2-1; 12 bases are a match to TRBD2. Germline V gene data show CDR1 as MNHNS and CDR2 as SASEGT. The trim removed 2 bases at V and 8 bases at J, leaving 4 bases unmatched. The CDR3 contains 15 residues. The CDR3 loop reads CASSELAGGPHEQFF. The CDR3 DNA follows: TGTGCCAGCAGTGAACTAGCGGGAGGGCCTCATGAGCAGTTCTTC.

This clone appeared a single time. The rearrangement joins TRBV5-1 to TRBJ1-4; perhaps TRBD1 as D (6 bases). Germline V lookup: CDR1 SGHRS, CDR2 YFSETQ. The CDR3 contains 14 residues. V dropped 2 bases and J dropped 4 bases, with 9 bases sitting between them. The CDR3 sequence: CASSFQGSNEKLFF. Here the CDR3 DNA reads TGCGCCAGCAGCTTCCAGGGGAGTAATGAAAAACTGTTTTTT.

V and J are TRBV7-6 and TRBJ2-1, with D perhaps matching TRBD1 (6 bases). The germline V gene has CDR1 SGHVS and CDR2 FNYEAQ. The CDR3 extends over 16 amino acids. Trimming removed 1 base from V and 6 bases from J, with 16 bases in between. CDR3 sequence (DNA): TGTGCCAGCAGCTTAGGGGGGCGGGCAGGCCTCAATGAGCAGTTCTTC. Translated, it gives CASSLGGRAGLNEQFF.

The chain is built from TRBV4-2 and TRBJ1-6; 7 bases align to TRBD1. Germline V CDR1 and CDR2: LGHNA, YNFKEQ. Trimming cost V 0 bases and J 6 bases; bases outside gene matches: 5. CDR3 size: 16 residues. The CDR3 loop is CASSQELAGGNSPLHF. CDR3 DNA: TGTGCCAGCAGCCAAGAACTCGCAGGGGGTAATTCACCCCTCCACTTT.

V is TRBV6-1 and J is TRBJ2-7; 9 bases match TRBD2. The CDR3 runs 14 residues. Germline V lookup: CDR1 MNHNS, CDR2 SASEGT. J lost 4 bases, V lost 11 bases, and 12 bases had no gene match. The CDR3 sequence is CASAVAGVQYEQYF. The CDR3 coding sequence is TGTGCCTCCGCGGTAGCGGGAGTTCAGTACGAGCAGTACTTC.

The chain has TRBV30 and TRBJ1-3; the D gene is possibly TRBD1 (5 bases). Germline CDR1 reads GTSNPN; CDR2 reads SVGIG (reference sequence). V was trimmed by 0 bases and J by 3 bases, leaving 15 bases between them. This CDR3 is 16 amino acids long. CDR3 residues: CAWSVGVGGGGNTIYF. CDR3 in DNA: TGTGCCTGGAGTGTAGGGGTCGGGGGAGGTGGAAACACCATATATTTT.

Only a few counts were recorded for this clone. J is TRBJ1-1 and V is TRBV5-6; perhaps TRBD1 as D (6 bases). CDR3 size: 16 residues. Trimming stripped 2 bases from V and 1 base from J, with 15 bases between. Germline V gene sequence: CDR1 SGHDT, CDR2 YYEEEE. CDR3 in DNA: TGTGCCAGCAGCTTACTCTGGGACACCGAGAACACTGAAGCTTTCTTT. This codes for CASSLLWDTENTEAFF.

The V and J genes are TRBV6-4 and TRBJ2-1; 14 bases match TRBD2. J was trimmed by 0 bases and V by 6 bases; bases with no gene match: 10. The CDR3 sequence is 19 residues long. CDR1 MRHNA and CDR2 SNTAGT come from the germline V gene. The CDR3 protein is CASRTGLAGGRRSYNEQFF. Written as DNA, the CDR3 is TGTGCCAGCAGGACCGGACTAGCGGGGGGCAGACGCTCCTACAATGAGCAGTTCTTC.

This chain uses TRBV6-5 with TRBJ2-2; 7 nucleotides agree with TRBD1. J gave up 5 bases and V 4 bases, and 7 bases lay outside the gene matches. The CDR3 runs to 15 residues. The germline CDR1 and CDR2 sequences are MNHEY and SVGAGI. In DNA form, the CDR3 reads TGTGCCAGCAGTTCGGGGACAGTAAGGACCGGGGAGCTGTTTTTT. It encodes CASSSGTVRTGELFF.

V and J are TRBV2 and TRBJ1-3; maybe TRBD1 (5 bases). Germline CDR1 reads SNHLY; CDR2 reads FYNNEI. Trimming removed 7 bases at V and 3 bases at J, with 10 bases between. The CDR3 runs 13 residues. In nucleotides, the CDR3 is TGTGCCAGCAAGGCCCAGGGTGGAAACACCATATATTTT. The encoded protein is CASKAQGGNTIYF.

CDR3 sequence (DNA): TGTGCCAGCAGCTCTTCCGGGGGATCAGAGACCCAGTACTTC. Translated: CASSSSGGSETQYF. V gene TRBV7-9 combines with J gene TRBJ2-5; the D gene is possibly TRBD2 (6 bases). Trimming stripped 4 bases from V and 4 bases from J, with 13 bases between. CDR3 length: 14 amino acids. Per the germline V gene, CDR1 is SEHNR and CDR2 is FQNEAQ (reference sequence).

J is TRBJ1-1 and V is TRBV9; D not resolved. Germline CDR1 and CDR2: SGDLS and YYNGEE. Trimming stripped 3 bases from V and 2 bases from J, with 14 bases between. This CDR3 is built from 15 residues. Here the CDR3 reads CASSEDGRYNTEAFF. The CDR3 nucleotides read TGTGCCAGCAGCGAAGACGGGAGATACAACACTGAAGCTTTCTTT.

For the CDR3, the DNA is TGTGCCAGCAGCGATGAGAGATTTGGGTTAGGAGGAGAGACCCAGTACTTC. Residues: CASSDERFGLGGETQYF. This chain connects TRBV9 to TRBJ2-5; the D gene is possibly TRBD2 (5 bases). From germline, CDR1 is SGDLS and CDR2 YYNGEE. The CDR3 contains 17 residues. V shed 3 bases and J shed 4 bases, with 22 bases lying between them.

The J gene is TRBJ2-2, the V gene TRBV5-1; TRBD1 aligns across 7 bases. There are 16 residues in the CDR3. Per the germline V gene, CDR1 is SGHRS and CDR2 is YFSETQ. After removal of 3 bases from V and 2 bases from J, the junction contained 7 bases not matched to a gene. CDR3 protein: CASSSQGQSNTGELFF. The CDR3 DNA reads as TGCGCCAGCAGCTCCCAGGGACAGAGCAACACCGGGGAGCTGTTTTTT.

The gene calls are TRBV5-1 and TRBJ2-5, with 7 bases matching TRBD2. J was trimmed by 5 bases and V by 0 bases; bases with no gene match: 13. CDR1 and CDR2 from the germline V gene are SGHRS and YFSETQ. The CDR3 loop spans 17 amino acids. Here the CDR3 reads CASSLGGAGASVETQYF. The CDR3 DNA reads TGCGCCAGCAGCTTGGGAGGGGCGGGAGCCTCGGTGGAGACCCAGTACTTC.

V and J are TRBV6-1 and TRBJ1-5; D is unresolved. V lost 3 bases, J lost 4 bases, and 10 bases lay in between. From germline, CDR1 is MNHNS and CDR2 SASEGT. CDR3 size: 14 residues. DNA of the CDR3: TGTGCCAGCAGTGACCCAACACGAAATCAGCCCCAGCATTTT. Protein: CASSDPTRNQPQHF.

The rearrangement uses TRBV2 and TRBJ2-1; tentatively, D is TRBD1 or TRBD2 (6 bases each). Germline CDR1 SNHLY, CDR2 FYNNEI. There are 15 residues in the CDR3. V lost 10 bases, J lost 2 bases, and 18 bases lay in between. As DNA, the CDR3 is TGTGCCAACAGGGTTGGGACGGGGGCCTACAATGAGCAGTTCTTC. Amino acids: CANRVGTGAYNEQFF.

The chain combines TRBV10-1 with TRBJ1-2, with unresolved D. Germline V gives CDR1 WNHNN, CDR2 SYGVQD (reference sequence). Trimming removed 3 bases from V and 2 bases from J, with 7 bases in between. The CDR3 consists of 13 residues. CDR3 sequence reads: CASSDSVNYGYTF. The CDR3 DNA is TGCGCCAGCAGTGACTCAGTAAACTATGGCTACACCTTC.

CDR3 DNA: TGTGCCAGCAGCTTAGTCGCAGGGGGTGAAGCTTTCTTT. Translating gives CASSLVAGGEAFF. The V gene is TRBV7-9, the J gene TRBJ1-1; the match to TRBD1 covers 7 bases. The CDR3 consists of 13 residues. J gave up 7 bases and V 1 base, and 3 bases lay outside the gene matches. Germline lookup yields CDR1 SEHNR and CDR2 FQNEAQ (reference sequence).